The 20 T cell receptor beta chains below come from one sample, sequenced in a study of control samples from healthy donors and cancer patients. Data came from immunoSEQ multiplex PCR; TCRdb stores just in-frame clones and leaves some out. The table shows 150,000 to 200,000 clones, with 94% occurring only once. The material sequenced was blood. The receptors come from a woman between 40 and 50 years old in good health.

The genes are TRBV18 and TRBJ1-2; 9 positions match TRBD1. The J segment lost 2 bases and the V segment lost 4 bases, leaving 5 bases of the junction unmatched. The CDR3 is 15 amino acids. Per germline, CDR1 KGHSH and CDR2 LQKENI. The CDR3 DNA is TGTGCCAGCTCACAGGGACAGGGAGGAAACTATGGCTACACCTTC. The encoded protein is CASSQGQGGNYGYTF.

This clone showed up just once. The chain joins TRBV5-4 to TRBJ2-5, with a possible D match to TRBD2 (6 bases). Germline lookup yields CDR1 SGHNT and CDR2 YYREEE (reference sequence). Trimming shortened V by 2 bases and J by 0 bases, and 17 bases separated the two germline ends. CDR3 size: 17 residues. The CDR3 sequence is CASSFLMSSAYQETQYF. The CDR3 bases are TGTGCCAGCAGCTTTTTAATGTCTAGCGCGTACCAAGAGACCCAGTACTTC.

The chain joins TRBV4-1 to TRBJ1-5; a weak D match, TRBD1 (6 bases). This CDR3 comprises 16 residues. The ends were cut back, 2 bases at V and 6 bases at J, with 17 bases in the middle. Germline assignment: CDR1 MGHRA and CDR2 YSYEKL. CDR3 sequence (DNA): TGCGCCAGCAGCCAACTCGGAGGACAAGGGGGTCAGCCCCAGCATTTT. Residues: CASSQLGGQGGQPQHF.

This clone was found once. The chain links TRBV7-2 to TRBJ2-1; 13 bases align to TRBD2. This CDR3 comprises 17 residues. V was clipped by 2 bases and J by 7 bases; unmatched bases: 8. The germline CDR1 and CDR2 sequences are SGHTA and FQGNSA. In DNA, the CDR3 is TGTGCCAGCAGCTTACTTACTAGCGGGGGGGTTTATAATGAGCAGTTCTTC. This codes for CASSLLTSGGVYNEQFF.

CDR3 residues: CASSFRDIETQYF. CDR3 nucleotides: TGTGCCAGCAGCTTCCGGGACATAGAGACCCAGTACTTC. V and J are TRBV5-5 and TRBJ2-5; the D gene is possibly TRBD1 (6 bases). Germline V gene data show CDR1 as SGHKS and CDR2 as YYEKEE (reference sequence). This CDR3 spans 13 amino acids. With 2 bases removed from V and 4 bases from J, the gap between germline ends came to 9 bases. Full variable domain (missing parts from reference TRBV5-5 and TRBJ2-5): DAGVTQSPTHLIKTRGQQVTLRCSPISGHKSVSWYQQVLGQGPQFIFQYYEKEERGRGNFPDRFSARQFPNYSSELNVNALLLGDSALYLCASSFRDIETQYFGPGTRLLVL.

This sequence joins TRBV4-1 and TRBJ2-7, with 7 bases identical to TRBD2. Germline V lookup: CDR1 MGHRA, CDR2 YSYEKL. This CDR3 has 13 residues. V lost 4 bases to trimming and J lost 6 bases; unmatched junction nucleotides: 6. The CDR3 DNA follows: TGCGCCAGCAGCCCCCTGGGAGGGCTCGAGCAGTACTTC. This sequence encodes CASSPLGGLEQYF.

The chain links TRBV14 to TRBJ2-1, with 10 bases fitting TRBD2. The CDR3 contains 15 residues. The V gene end was trimmed by 4 bases and the J gene end by 8 bases; junction bases not matched to a gene: 8. The V gene's germline CDR1 is SGHDN and CDR2 FVKESK. The CDR3 loop is CASSPGLAPSDEQFF. The CDR3 DNA reads TGTGCCAGCAGCCCGGGACTAGCGCCCTCTGATGAGCAGTTCTTC.

The rearrangement links TRBV12-5 to TRBJ2-2, with D perhaps matching TRBD1 (5 bases). Germline assignment: CDR1 LGHNT and CDR2 FRNRAP. V lost 6 bases to trimming and J lost 6 bases, with 8 bases between them. The CDR3 spans 12 residues. The CDR3 spells CASGPTAGELFF. The DNA of the CDR3 is TGTGCTAGTGGGCCGACAGCCGGGGAGCTGTTTTTT.

The rearrangement links TRBV20-1 to TRBJ1-5; D gene uncertain. V lost 3 bases and J lost 1, with 10 bases in between. The CDR3 spans 14 residues. In germline, CDR1 is DFQATT, CDR2 SNEGSKA (reference sequence). The CDR3 loop is CSASKGASNQPQHF. The CDR3 coding sequence is TGCAGTGCTAGTAAGGGCGCGAGCAATCAGCCCCAGCATTTT.

V usage is TRBV6-1 and J usage is TRBJ2-1; 15 bases fit TRBD2. CDR3 length equals 18 residues. The trim removed 2 bases at V and 8 bases at J, leaving 10 bases unmatched. The germline CDR1 and CDR2 sequences are MNHNS and SASEGT. The CDR3 spells CASSERPGLAGGPYEQFF. The CDR3 DNA reads TGTGCCAGCAGTGAACGCCCGGGACTAGCGGGGGGCCCTTATGAGCAGTTCTTC.

This chain uses TRBV5-6 with TRBJ1-2; unclear D gene. The ends were cut back, 0 bases at V and 6 bases at J, with 3 bases in the middle. This CDR3 has 11 residues. The germline V gene encodes CDR1 SGHDT and CDR2 YYEEEE. The CDR3: CASSLEHGYTF. The CDR3 DNA follows: TGTGCCAGCAGCTTGGAACATGGCTACACCTTC.

CDR3 bases: TGTGCCAGTAGTTTCCGGGGGGACCCCGATAGGGTCCAGCATTTT. Translated: CASSFRGDPDRVQHF. This chain uses TRBV19 with TRBJ1-5, with D possibly TRBD1 on 5 matching bases. Looked up from germline, CDR1 is LNHDA and CDR2 is SQIVND (reference sequence). CDR3 size: 15 residues. V shed 5 bases and J shed 12 bases, with 23 bases lying between them.

The V and J genes are TRBV5-4 and TRBJ1-2, with D perhaps matching TRBD1 (6 bases). The length of the CDR3 is 14 residues. The germline V gene encodes CDR1 SGHNT and CDR2 YYREEE (reference sequence). Trimming shortened V by 1 base and J by 6 bases, and 13 bases separated the two germline ends. The CDR3 coding sequence is TGTGCCAGCAGCTTGAATAGGGGGAGAAATGGCTACACCTTC. This codes for CASSLNRGRNGYTF.

The V gene is TRBV5-1, the J gene TRBJ2-1, with D perhaps TRBD1 (5 bases). Trimming took off 5 bases at V and 7 bases at J, with 16 bases between the two ends. CDR3 length equals 14 residues. Per germline, CDR1 SGHRS and CDR2 YFSETQ. The DNA for the CDR3 is TGCGCCAGCAGAAGAGACGGTAAGGGGAATGAGCAGTTCTTC. This translates into CASRRDGKGNEQFF.

The chain combines TRBV10-1 with TRBJ2-3, with 7 bases that match TRBD2. Germline CDR1 is WNHNN and CDR2 is SYGVQD (reference sequence). J gave up 4 bases and V 6 bases, and 10 bases lay outside the gene matches. CDR3 length: 15 residues. The chain's CDR3 is CASRHGEGPADTQYF. The CDR3 DNA sequence: TGCGCCAGCAGACACGGGGAGGGCCCGGCAGATACGCAGTATTTT.

J is TRBJ2-3 and V is TRBV3-1 (or the pseudogene TRBV3-2); 9 bases are shared with TRBD1. The CDR3 is made up of 22 amino acids. V lost 3 bases, J lost 2 bases, and 24 bases stayed unmatched. Germline V CDR1 and CDR2: LGHDT, YNNKEL (reference sequence). DNA of the CDR3: TGTGCCAGCAGCCAGGATAACCGGGACAGGGAATACGACCTACAGTTCACAGATACGCAGTATTTT. As protein: CASSQDNRDREYDLQFTDTQYF.

V gene TRBV19 combines with J gene TRBJ2-5; 8 bases are shared with TRBD1. V was pared by 3 bases and J by 5 bases, with 8 bases of the junction left unmatched. The CDR3 consists of 15 residues. The germline V gene has CDR1 LNHDA and CDR2 SQIVND (reference sequence). CDR3 sequence (DNA): TGTGCCAGTAGTATGGACAGGGACAGTATGGAGACCCAGTACTTC. Encoded protein: CASSMDRDSMETQYF. Full variable domain (remainder filled in from reference TRBV19 and TRBJ2-5): DGGITQSPKYLFRKEGQNVTLSCEQNLNHDAMYWYRQDPGQGLRLIYYSQIVNDFQKGDIAEGYSVSREKKESFPLTVTSAQKNPTAFYLCASSMDRDSMETQYFGPGTRLLVL.

V is TRBV18 and J is TRBJ2-5; D uncertain. The V and J ends lost 0 bases and 2 bases respectively, with 4 bases between them. Germline lookup yields CDR1 KGHSH and CDR2 LQKENI. The CDR3 has 13 residues. CDR3 protein: CASSPPGQETQYF. In DNA form, the CDR3 reads TGTGCCAGCTCACCACCAGGTCAAGAGACCCAGTACTTC.

This chain links TRBV15 with TRBJ2-7; TRBD1 matches at 7 bases. Germline CDR1 LNHNV, CDR2 YYDKDF (reference sequence). Germline trimming cut 3 bases from V and 1 base from J; bases unmatched to any gene: 3. The CDR3 spans 14 residues. The CDR3 is CATSRGTASYEQYF. CDR3 coding DNA: TGTGCCACCAGCAGGGGGACAGCTTCCTACGAGCAGTACTTC.

The chain carries TRBV10-3 and TRBJ2-1; 12 nucleotides agree with TRBD2. This CDR3 has 15 residues. Germline lookup yields CDR1 ENHRY and CDR2 SYGVKD. V shed 6 bases and J 6 bases; nucleotides not matched to a gene: 6. The CDR3 nucleotides read TGTGCCATCAGAAGGACTAGCGGGAACGGCAATGAGCAGTTCTTC. It translates to CAIRRTSGNGNEQFF.